What follows are 6 T cell receptor beta chains derived from one specimen sequenced in a study of cytomegalovirus exposure and HLA in healthy donors. PCR amplification relied on 60 Vbeta primers (plus 13 Jbeta primers). The assay was immunoSEQ multiplex PCR, and TCRdb's table has in-frame clones only and misses some. The profile shows about 140,000 clones, more than 70% of them singletons. Sequenced: PBMCs. These receptors were taken from a man aged 25 to 40 in good health and CMV-seronegative.

The rearrangement uses TRBV28 and TRBJ1-1; the D gene is possibly TRBD1 (6 bases). Trimming took 5 bases from V and 4 from J, leaving 11 bases between them. Germline V gives CDR1 MDHEN, CDR2 SYDVKM. The length of the CDR3 is 13 residues. The CDR3 region is CASSGGAGTEAFF. The CDR3 nucleotides are TGTGCCAGCAGTGGGGGGGCGGGCACTGAAGCTTTCTTT.

The chain has TRBV27 and TRBJ1-5, with D unclear. V was shortened by 4 bases and J by 0 bases, with 10 bases between the two germline ends. Looked up from germline, CDR1 is MNHEY and CDR2 is SMNVEV (reference sequence). The CDR3 is made up of 15 amino acids. This CDR3 reads CASSYGLHSNQPQHF. DNA of the CDR3: TGTGCCAGCAGTTATGGACTCCATAGCAATCAGCCCCAGCATTTT.

This clone was seen only a few times. The chain employs TRBV25-1 and TRBJ1-4, with 8 bases identical to TRBD1. CDR3 length: 17 residues. With V trimmed by 1 base and J by 6 bases, 10 bases remained unmatched. CDR1 and CDR2 (germline): MGHDK, SYGVNS. In DNA, the CDR3 is TGTGCCAGCAGTGAATGGGGCAGGGGGCGCGCGGATGAAAAACTGTTTTTT. This translates into CASSEWGRGRADEKLFF.

The chain has TRBV11-2 and TRBJ1-3; D unclear. The CDR3 contains 14 residues. V was clipped by 4 bases and J by 0 bases, with 7 bases between them. Germline assignment: CDR1 SGHAT and CDR2 FQNNGV. The CDR3 reads CASSSTSSGNTIYF. CDR3 in DNA: TGTGCCAGCAGCTCCACCAGCTCTGGAAACACCATATATTTT.

DNA of the CDR3: TGTGCCAGCAGCGAGACAGGGGATCAGCCCCAGCATTTT. Protein sequence: CASSETGDQPQHF. This chain links TRBV9 with TRBJ1-5; TRBD1 matches at 8 bases. Trimming removed 3 bases from V and 5 bases from J; junction bases left unmatched: 1. Per the germline V gene, CDR1 is SGDLS and CDR2 is YYNGEE. The CDR3 totals 13 residues.

As DNA, the CDR3 is TGTGCCAGCGGTGGCCCCAGGGGGGTGAGTACCCAAGATACGCAGTATTTT. Protein: CASGGPRGVSTQDTQYF. This chain uses TRBV7-9 with TRBJ2-3; possibly TRBD1 for D (7 bases). Germline CDR1 is SEHNR and CDR2 is FQNEAQ (reference sequence). The CDR3 contains 17 residues. The germline V and J ends were trimmed by 8 bases and 5 bases, with 26 bases remaining between them.